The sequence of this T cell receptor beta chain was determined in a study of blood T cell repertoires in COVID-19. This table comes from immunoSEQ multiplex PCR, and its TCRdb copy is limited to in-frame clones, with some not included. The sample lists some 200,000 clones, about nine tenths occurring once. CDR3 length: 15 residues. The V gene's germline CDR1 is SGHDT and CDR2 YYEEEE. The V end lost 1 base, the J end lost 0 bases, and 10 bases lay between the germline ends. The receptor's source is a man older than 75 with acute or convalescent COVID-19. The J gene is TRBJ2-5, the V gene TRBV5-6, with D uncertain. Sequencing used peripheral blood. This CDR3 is CASSLSPGNQETQYF. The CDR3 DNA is TGTGCCAGCAGCTTGTCTCCAGGTAACCAAGAGACCCAGTACTTC.